A selection of T cell receptor beta chains follows, all from one sample in a study of OX40 agonist ivuxolimab in advanced cancers. Measured with immunoSEQ multiplex PCR; TCRdb has only the in-frame clones, and not every one. Of approximately 100,000 clones listed, around 90% are singletons. The sample here was CD4+ or CD8+ T cells sorted from blood, taken in a trial of the OX40 agonist ivuxolimab. The receptor set was obtained from an adult with an advanced solid tumor such as melanoma, head and neck, liver or kidney cancer. Each CDR3 is given with its conserved first and last residue.

CDR3aa: CASSEFYEQYF; v_gene: TRBV25-1
CDR3aa: CASSLTVDTQYF; v_gene: TRBV5-1
CDR3aa: CASSPADRARVRF; v_gene: TRBV28
CDR3aa: CASSFYGASSNQPQHF; v_gene: TRBV28
CDR3aa: CASSSPSGRSTDTQYF; v_gene: TRBV28
CDR3aa: CAIRPIQGGTDTQYF; v_gene: TRBV7-2
CDR3aa: CASSFTGMGADTQYF; v_gene: TRBV5-1
CDR3aa: CASSQDSSRAANTGELFF; v_gene: TRBV4-3
CDR3aa: CASSPTQSNQPQHF; v_gene: TRBV18
CDR3aa: CASSRPGGAGELFF; v_gene: TRBV18
CDR3aa: CASTSPGRNEQYF; v_gene: TRBV6-5